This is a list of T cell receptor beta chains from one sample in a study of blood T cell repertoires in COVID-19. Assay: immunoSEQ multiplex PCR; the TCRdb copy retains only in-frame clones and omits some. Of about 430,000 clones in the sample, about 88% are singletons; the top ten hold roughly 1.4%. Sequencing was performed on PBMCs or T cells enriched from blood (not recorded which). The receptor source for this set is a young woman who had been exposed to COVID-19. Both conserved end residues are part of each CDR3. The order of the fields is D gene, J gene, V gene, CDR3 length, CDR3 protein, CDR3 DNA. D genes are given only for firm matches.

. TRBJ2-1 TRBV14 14 CASSHSGSYNEQFF TGTGCCAGCAGCCACAGCGGATCCTACAATGAGCAGTTCTTC
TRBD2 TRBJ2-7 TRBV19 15 CASSSGTSGTYEQYF TGTGCCAGTAGTTCCGGGACTAGCGGGACTTACGAGCAGTACTTC
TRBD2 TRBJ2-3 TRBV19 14 CATRSAGGADTQYF TGTGCCACCCGGAGCGCGGGAGGGGCAGATACGCAGTATTTT
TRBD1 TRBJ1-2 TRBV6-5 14 CASSYTDRGLGYTF TGTGCCAGCAGTTACACCGACAGGGGGCTTGGCTACACCTTC
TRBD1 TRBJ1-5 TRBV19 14 CASSMGQGGQPQHF TGTGCCAGTAGTATGGGACAGGGAGGTCAGCCCCAGCATTTT
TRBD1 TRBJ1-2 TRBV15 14 CATSKGQGTYGYTF TGTGCCACCAGCAAGGGACAGGGGACCTATGGCTACACCTTC
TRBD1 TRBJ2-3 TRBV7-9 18 CASSYGQGATSGTDTQYF TGTGCCAGCAGCTACGGACAGGGGGCGACTAGCGGCACAGATACGCAGTATTTT
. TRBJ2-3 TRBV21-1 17 CASSKGTSGRAVDTQYF TGTGCCAGCAGCAAAGGGACTAGCGGGAGGGCAGTTGATACGCAGTATTTT
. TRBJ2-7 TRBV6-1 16 CASSEGWVRSSYEQYF TGTGCCAGCAGTGAAGGATGGGTCAGGTCCTCCTACGAGCAGTACTTC
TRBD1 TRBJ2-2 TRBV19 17 CASSRQGAQGKAGELFF TGTGCCAGTAGTAGACAGGGGGCGCAGGGTAAAGCCGGGGAGCTGTTTTTT
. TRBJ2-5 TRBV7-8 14 CASSLANSGETQYF TGTGCCAGCAGCTTAGCTAACTCAGGGGAGACCCAGTACTTC
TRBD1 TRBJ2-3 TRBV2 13 CASSKTGTDTQYF TGTGCCAGCAGTAAGACAGGGACAGATACGCAGTATTTT
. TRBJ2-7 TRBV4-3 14 CASSQDTAVYEQYF TGCGCCAGCAGCCAAGATACAGCCGTCTACGAGCAGTACTTC
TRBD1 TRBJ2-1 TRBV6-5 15 CASSYRDRAYNEQFF TGTGCCAGCAGTTACCGGGACAGGGCCTACAATGAGCAGTTCTTC
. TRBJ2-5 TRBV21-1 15 CASPTGAQEGETQYF TGTGCCAGTCCTACAGGGGCCCAGGAGGGAGAGACCCAGTACTTC
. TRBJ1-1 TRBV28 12 CASTGEVTEAFF TGTGCCAGCACAGGGGAAGTTACTGAAGCTTTCTTT
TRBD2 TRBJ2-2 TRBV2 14 CASTSGRITGELFF TGTGCCAGCACCAGCGGGAGGATAACCGGGGAGCTGTTTTTT